Listed below are T cell receptor beta chains from one sample, sequenced in a study of blood T cell repertoires in COVID-19. TCRdb's copy holds only in-frame clones and misses some; the assay was immunoSEQ multiplex PCR. The sample has 100,000 to 120,000 clones; around 80% are singletons. Sequenced input: peripheral blood. These receptors were collected from an elderly woman with acute or convalescent COVID-19. Each CDR3 is given with its conserved first and last residue. The D gene is left open where the match is weak. Only some rows state a clone size, as once, few, many or a class for expanded clones.

CDR3	DNA	D	J	V	size
CAISEREGAGANVLTF	TGTGCCATCAGTGAGAGGGAGGGGGCTGGGGCCAACGTCCTGACTTTC	NA	TRBJ2-6	TRBV10-3	NA
CASSQEDRRQGEAFF	TGTGCCAGCAGCCAAGAAGATCGGAGGCAGGGGGAAGCTTTCTTT	NA	TRBJ1-1	TRBV4-2	once
CSVGGTGSEKLFF	TGCAGCGTTGGGGGGACAGGGAGCGAAAAACTGTTTTTT	TRBD1	TRBJ1-4	TRBV29-1	NA
CASRERGNTGELFF	TGCGCCAGCAGGGAGCGGGGGAACACCGGGGAGCTGTTTTTT	TRBD2	TRBJ2-2	TRBV5-1	NA
CASSVLEETQYF	TGTGCCAGCAGCGTACTAGAGGAGACCCAGTACTTC	NA	TRBJ2-5	TRBV7-2	NA
CASSQDWSSGGADTQYF	TGTGCCAGCAGCCAAGATTGGTCTAGCGGGGGGGCGGATACGCAGTATTTT	TRBD2	TRBJ2-3	TRBV4-2	once
CASSLSRGWEAFF	TGTGCCAGCAGTTTGAGCAGGGGTTGGGAAGCTTTCTTT	NA	TRBJ1-1	TRBV28	NA
CASSFQRSYKFYEQYF	TGTGCCAGCAGCTTCCAAAGAAGTTACAAGTTTTACGAGCAGTACTTC	NA	TRBJ2-7	TRBV5-6	NA
CSVVLLTDTQYF	TGCAGCGTTGTTCTCCTCACAGATACGCAGTATTTT	NA	TRBJ2-3	TRBV29-1	NA
CASSLNFGGYPTDTQYF	TGTGCCAGCAGTCTCAACTTCGGGGGGTACCCGACAGATACGCAGTATTTT	TRBD2	TRBJ2-3	TRBV27	NA
CASSRVGSPEQFF	TGTGCTAGCAGCCGAGTCGGTAGCCCTGAGCAGTTCTTC	NA	TRBJ2-1	TRBV7-7	NA
CASSIGGTSGIYEQFF	TGTGCCAGTAGTATAGGAGGGACTAGCGGGATCTATGAGCAGTTCTTC	TRBD2	TRBJ2-1	TRBV19	many
CASSYSSQGSPYGYTF	TGTGCCAGCAGTTACTCCTCACAGGGATCTCCGTATGGCTACACCTTC	NA	TRBJ1-2	TRBV6-2/TRBV6-3	NA
CASKAAGASTDTQYF	TGCGCCAGCAAAGCAGCGGGAGCTAGCACAGATACGCAGTATTTT	TRBD2	TRBJ2-3	TRBV4-1	NA
CASRPSTGQNQPQHF	TGCGCCAGCCGCCCGTCCACGGGACAAAATCAGCCCCAGCATTTT	NA	TRBJ1-5	TRBV5-1	NA
CASSQTGDLSYEQYF	TGTGCCAGCAGCCAGACAGGGGACCTATCTTACGAGCAGTACTTC	TRBD1	TRBJ2-7	TRBV6-6	NA
CASSRIIAAGKDEQFF	TGTGCCAGCAGCCGTATTATAGCGGCTGGGAAGGATGAGCAGTTCTTC	NA	TRBJ2-1	TRBV14	NA
CASSYSGPLNQPQHF	TGTGCCAGCAGTTACTCGGGGCCCCTTAATCAGCCCCAGCATTTT	NA	TRBJ1-5	TRBV6-5	NA
CASSSQQNQPQHF	TGTGCCAGCAGTTCACAGCAAAATCAGCCCCAGCATTTT	NA	TRBJ1-5	TRBV6-5	NA
CASSTETGEVGYTF	TGCGCCAGCAGCACCGAGACAGGGGAGGTTGGCTACACCTTC	TRBD1	TRBJ1-2	TRBV5-1	few
CSVRGGGSRILSSYNEQFF	TGCAGCGTTAGAGGGGGTGGTTCACGTATCCTGAGCTCCTACAATGAGCAGTTCTTC	NA	TRBJ2-1	TRBV29-1	once
CASSWPAGVDEQYF	TGTGCCAGCAGTTGGCCTGCGGGTGTCGACGAGCAGTACTTC	NA	TRBJ2-7	TRBV6-5	NA
CASSQVVAGDTGELFF	TGCGCCAGCAGCCAAGTGGTAGCAGGGGACACCGGGGAGCTGTTTTTT	NA	TRBJ2-2	TRBV4-3	NA
CASSRGLAGYTGELFF	TGCGCCAGCAGCCGGGGACTAGCGGGGTACACCGGGGAGCTGTTTTTT	TRBD2	TRBJ2-2	TRBV5-1	NA
CASSGTGGNQPQHF	TGTGCCAGCAGCGGGACAGGGGGTAATCAGCCCCAGCATTTT	TRBD1	TRBJ1-5	TRBV2	NA
CASSPSHGTGYYEQYF	TGTGCCAGCTCACCGAGTCATGGGACAGGGTACTACGAGCAGTACTTC	TRBD1	TRBJ2-7	TRBV18	NA
CASSRTFLTGELFF	TGTGCCAGCTCCAGGACTTTTTTGACCGGGGAGCTGTTTTTT	NA	TRBJ2-2	TRBV18	NA
CASSRLRNSPLHF	TGTGCCAGCAGCCGACTGAGAAATTCACCCCTCCACTTT	NA	TRBJ1-6	TRBV7-2	NA
CASGLAGAYYEQYF	TGTGCCAGTGGACTAGCGGGAGCATATTACGAGCAGTACTTC	TRBD2	TRBJ2-7	TRBV6-5	NA
CASSTGNYGYTF	TGTGCCAGCAGTACAGGGAACTATGGCTACACCTTC	NA	TRBJ1-2	TRBV28	NA
CASSASGTGGAETQYF	TGCGCCAGCAGCGCCTCCGGGACAGGGGGGGCAGAGACCCAGTACTTC	TRBD1	TRBJ2-5	TRBV4-3	once
CASSQMLAGGYTYEQYF	TGTGCCAGCAGCCAAATGCTAGCGGGGGGCTATACCTACGAGCAGTACTTC	TRBD2	TRBJ2-7	TRBV3-1/TRBV3-2	once
CASSPGTSGRFVYNEQFF	TGTGCCAGCAGCCCAGGGACTAGCGGGAGGTTCGTCTACAATGAGCAGTTCTTC	TRBD2	TRBJ2-1	TRBV11-2	NA
CASSLEPTGGYGYTF	TGTGCCAGCAGCTTGGAACCCACAGGGGGCTATGGCTACACCTTC	TRBD1	TRBJ1-2	TRBV5-8	NA
CASSQVVASGGAWNEQFF	TGCGCCAGCAGCCAAGTAGTGGCTAGCGGGGGGGCATGGAATGAGCAGTTCTTC	TRBD2	TRBJ2-1	TRBV4-1	NA
CASSPGQDTDTQYF	TGTGCCAGCAGCCCGGGACAGGACACAGATACGCAGTATTTT	TRBD1	TRBJ2-3	TRBV28	NA
CASSQAQGAYGYTF	TGCGCCAGCAGCCAAGCCCAGGGGGCCTATGGCTACACCTTC	TRBD1	TRBJ1-2	TRBV4-3	large
CASSLAGSPQFF	TGTGCCAGCAGCTTGGCCGGGTCACCCCAGTTCTTC	NA	TRBJ2-1	TRBV11-2	NA
CASSSGTESSYEQYF	TGTGCCAGCAGTTCGGGGACAGAGAGCTCCTACGAGCAGTACTTC	TRBD1	TRBJ2-7	TRBV28	NA
CASSLPGLEETQYF	TGTGCCAGCAGCCTCCCGGGACTAGAAGAGACCCAGTACTTC	TRBD2	TRBJ2-5	TRBV6-5	NA
CAISVPQGVGEQYF	TGTGCCATCAGTGTCCCTCAGGGGGTTGGCGAGCAGTACTTC	TRBD1	TRBJ2-7	TRBV10-3	NA
CASSGDRGGSPLHF	TGTGCCAGCAGCGGGGACAGGGGGGGATCACCCCTCCACTTT	TRBD1	TRBJ1-6	TRBV7-9	NA
CASSLNRNTEAFF	TGTGCCAGCTCACTGAACAGGAACACTGAAGCTTTCTTT	NA	TRBJ1-1	TRBV18	NA
CSASAGQGNSNQPQHF	TGCAGCGCCTCGGCTGGACAGGGGAATAGCAATCAGCCCCAGCATTTT	TRBD1	TRBJ1-5	TRBV29-1	NA
CASSRVVAGADTQYF	TGTGCCAGCAGCCGAGTCGTAGCGGGAGCAGATACGCAGTATTTT	TRBD2	TRBJ2-3	TRBV14	NA
CASSLDRDRTEAFF	TGTGCCAGCAGCCTTGACAGGGATCGGACTGAAGCTTTCTTT	TRBD1	TRBJ1-1	TRBV5-5	many
CASSFGTGGSPLHF	TGCGCCAGCAGCTTTGGGACAGGAGGATCACCCCTCCACTTT	TRBD1	TRBJ1-6	TRBV5-1	NA
CAWGKGLAGNSYEQYF	TGTGCCTGGGGGAAGGGACTAGCGGGAAACTCCTACGAGCAGTACTTC	TRBD2	TRBJ2-7	TRBV30	NA